Below, 14 T cell receptor beta chains from the same sample are listed, as sequenced in a study of blood T cells in healthy people across ages (dated by TCRdb to between 2014 and 2016). Libraries were built with 5' RACE. Sequencing was performed on an Illumina HiSeq 2500. A second about 7 to 11 cycle PCR used a sample-barcoded 5' primer and a J-beta primer mix. In-frame beta chains were kept once TCRdb had trimmed the public reads at Q25 with fastp and called clones with MiXCR. Records with the same CDR3 protein are collapsed into one entry carrying the most frequent genes and DNA. The sample has 800,000 to 1,000,000 distinct CDR3 sequences on record, about 44% of them singletons. Around 15% of the sample is in the top ten clones. The sequenced sample was blood. These receptors all come from a man younger than 45 in good health.

On this clonotype itself: An end of the junction does not agree with germline; a read error may underlie this. The rearrangement uses TRBV11-2 and TRBJ2-7, with D hard to call. CDR3 size: 12 residues. Germline assignment: CDR1 SGHAT and CDR2 FQNNGV. CDR3 coding DNA: TGTGCCAGCAACTTATCTGGGTACGAGCAGTACTTC. Residues: CASNLSGYEQYF.

The chain recombines TRBV28 with TRBJ2-3; D gene uncertain. Deletions cut 6 bases from V and 4 bases from J, with 20 bases between. Germline V gene sequence: CDR1 MDHEN, CDR2 SYDVKM. This CDR3 region has 16 residues. The DNA for the CDR3 is TGTGCCAGCAGAGTGCTCCGGTACAACGAGGCAGATACGCAGTATTTT. Its translation is CASRVLRYNEADTQYF.

V gene TRBV30 combines with J gene TRBJ2-7; D uncertain. The CDR3 length is 12 residues. Germline lookup yields CDR1 GTSNPN and CDR2 SVGIG (reference sequence). With 4 bases removed from V and 2 bases from J, the gap between germline ends came to 9 bases. As DNA, the CDR3 is TGTGCCTGGAAAACAGCTCCCTACGAGCAGTACTTC. Protein product: CAWKTAPYEQYF.

This chain links TRBV5-5 with TRBJ2-1; TRBD2 might be the D (6 bases). V lost 3 bases and J 8 bases, leaving 12 bases between the germline ends. The V gene's germline CDR1 is SGHKS and CDR2 YYEKEE (reference sequence). CDR3 length equals 13 residues. The CDR3 sequence: CASSSLADYEQFF. For the CDR3, the DNA is TGTGCCAGCAGCTCATTAGCGGATTATGAGCAGTTCTTC.

The chain couples TRBV4-2 to TRBJ1-6, with D unclear. Trimming removed 0 bases from V and 0 bases from J, with 9 bases in between. The CDR3 covers 17 residues. Germline loops: CDR1 LGHNA, CDR2 YNFKEQ. CDR3 in DNA: TGTGCCAGCAGCCAAGAGAGGGCGAGCTCCTATAATTCACCCCTCCACTTT. It yields the protein CASSQERASSYNSPLHF.

The CDR3 DNA reads as TGTGCCAGCAGCCTCCATTACAACAGGCTCGGACAATCCTACGAGCAGTACTTC. It specifies CASSLHYNRLGQSYEQYF. V is TRBV7-9 and J is TRBJ2-7; TRBD1 might be the D (5 bases). Trimming took off 5 bases at V and 1 base at J, with 24 bases between the two ends. CDR1 is SEHNR and CDR2 is FQNEAQ in the germline V gene (reference sequence). CDR3 length equals 18 residues.

V usage is TRBV12-3 or TRBV12-4 and J usage is TRBJ1-2; D ambiguous. This CDR3 contains 11 residues. Trimming stripped 10 bases from V and 8 bases from J, with 14 bases between. The chain's CDR3 is CAINAFGGYTF. In nucleotides, the CDR3 is TGTGCCATCAACGCGTTCGGGGGCTACACCTTC.

V and J are TRBV20-1 and TRBJ2-3, with TRBD2 matching 9 bases. V shed 3 bases and J 5 bases; nucleotides not matched to a gene: 12. The CDR3 contains 16 residues. Germline lookup yields CDR1 DFQATT and CDR2 SNEGSKA (reference sequence). The CDR3 is CSASPAGGRMGDTQYF. The CDR3 DNA is TGCAGTGCTAGCCCGGCGGGGGGGCGGATGGGAGATACGCAGTATTTT.

This clonotype was detected a few times. The J gene is TRBJ1-5, the V gene TRBV20-1; 7 bases map to TRBD1. Trimming took 0 bases from V and 6 from J; bases not matched to a gene: 11. Germline-derived CDR1 and CDR2 are DFQATT and SNEGSKA (reference sequence). There are 16 residues in the CDR3. CDR3 amino acids: CSARESLRQGGQPQHF. The CDR3 region has the DNA TGCAGTGCTAGAGAATCACTACGACAGGGCGGTCAGCCCCAGCATTTT.

This clonotype occurred a few times. The V call is TRBV24-1, the J call TRBJ2-1; 16 nucleotides align to TRBD2. V shed 4 bases and J 1 base; nucleotides not matched to a gene: 6. The CDR3 contains 19 residues. Germline CDR1 is KGHDR and CDR2 is SFDVKD. CDR3 nucleotides: TGTGCCACCAGTGAAACCGGGACTAGCGGGGGGGCTTCCTACAATGAGCAGTTCTTC. Its translation: CATSETGTSGGASYNEQFF.

The V gene is TRBV12-3 or TRBV12-4, the J gene TRBJ2-7; unclear D gene. V was pared by 3 bases and J by 2 bases, with 8 bases between. This CDR3 has 13 residues. The CDR3 spells CASSFVGTYEQYF. The DNA for the CDR3 is TGTGCCAGCAGTTTCGTCGGAACCTACGAGCAGTACTTC.

This clonotype occurred a few times. This sequence joins TRBV4-3 and TRBJ2-1, with TRBD2 matching over 9 bases. The CDR3 is made up of 16 amino acids. From germline, CDR1 is LGHNA and CDR2 YSLEER. The junction had 3 bases not matched to a gene; V was cut back by 0 bases and J by 3 bases. CDR3 coding DNA: TGCGCCAGCAGCCAAGATAGCGGGGGACACTACAATGAGCAGTTCTTC. Translating gives CASSQDSGGHYNEQFF.

This clonotype turned up a few times. The rearrangement joins TRBV5-4 to TRBJ2-3, with TRBD2 as a possible D gene (6 bases). Trimming took 1 base from V and 4 from J, leaving 13 bases between them. The germline gives CDR1 SGHNT, CDR2 YYREEE (reference sequence). CDR3 length: 15 amino acids. CDR3: CASSLPGASADTQYF. For the CDR3, the DNA is TGTGCCAGCAGCTTGCCCGGGGCTAGCGCAGATACGCAGTATTTT.

The chain combines TRBV21-1 with TRBJ2-1; TRBD2 reflects the table's D call only, with no check against the DNA. TRBV21-1 is a known pseudogene. The CDR3 consists of 15 residues. CDR3 sequence: CASSPSRGVGNEQFF. CDR3 coding DNA: TGTGCCAGCAGCCCGTCGCGGGGGGTGGGCAATGAGCAGTTCTTC.